Listed below are T cell receptor beta chains from one sample, sequenced in a study of T cell changes during pregnancy in multiple sclerosis. Assay: immunoSEQ multiplex PCR; the TCRdb copy retains only in-frame clones and omits some. The table has around 50,000 clones, roughly 93% seen once. The material was CD8+ T cells from peripheral blood mononuclear cells, obtained in the second trimester of pregnancy. These receptors were taken from a female donor with multiple sclerosis, enrolled in a pregnancy study. CDR3s include the opening cysteine and the closing phenylalanine or tryptophan. Rows give clone size only sometimes, using once, few, many, or a class for an expanded clone.

>TRBV19|-
CASSISMNTEAFF
>TRBV5-1|-
CASSLTGTGRGSGNTIYF
>TRBV4-1|-
CASSQVLAGGQNEQFF
>TRBV11-2|once
CASSPPGQGYEQYF
>TRBV7-9|-
CASSSGQSGYTF
>TRBV14|-
CASSQEGRVRNEQFF
>TRBV7-9|-
CASSLATVSDTQYF
>TRBV25-1|-
CASMIGTEAFF
>TRBV4-1|-
CASSALGGMRTGELFF
>TRBV9|-
CASSFGQVYNEQFF
>TRBV18|-
CASSPPNRAGEPGFFGYTF
>TRBV11-2|-
CASRSFAGGETQYF
>TRBV9|-
CASSVSGGSTEAFF
>TRBV5-4|-
CASSLGRREQYF
>TRBV15|-
CATRAGRNSYNEQFF
>TRBV19|-
CASWSGAGELFF
>TRBV7-9|-
CASSLLEAGQYF
>TRBV13|-
CASSLNGPEQYF
>TRBV13|-
CASSLSARGKYEQYF
>TRBV27|-
CASSPSRQGEQFF
>TRBV2|-
CASSGRADRGNQPQHF
>TRBV5-1|-
CASSGSGSDEQFF
>TRBV19|-
CASSIGTGYQGTGELFF
>TRBV6-1|-
CASNRDKSGTGELFF